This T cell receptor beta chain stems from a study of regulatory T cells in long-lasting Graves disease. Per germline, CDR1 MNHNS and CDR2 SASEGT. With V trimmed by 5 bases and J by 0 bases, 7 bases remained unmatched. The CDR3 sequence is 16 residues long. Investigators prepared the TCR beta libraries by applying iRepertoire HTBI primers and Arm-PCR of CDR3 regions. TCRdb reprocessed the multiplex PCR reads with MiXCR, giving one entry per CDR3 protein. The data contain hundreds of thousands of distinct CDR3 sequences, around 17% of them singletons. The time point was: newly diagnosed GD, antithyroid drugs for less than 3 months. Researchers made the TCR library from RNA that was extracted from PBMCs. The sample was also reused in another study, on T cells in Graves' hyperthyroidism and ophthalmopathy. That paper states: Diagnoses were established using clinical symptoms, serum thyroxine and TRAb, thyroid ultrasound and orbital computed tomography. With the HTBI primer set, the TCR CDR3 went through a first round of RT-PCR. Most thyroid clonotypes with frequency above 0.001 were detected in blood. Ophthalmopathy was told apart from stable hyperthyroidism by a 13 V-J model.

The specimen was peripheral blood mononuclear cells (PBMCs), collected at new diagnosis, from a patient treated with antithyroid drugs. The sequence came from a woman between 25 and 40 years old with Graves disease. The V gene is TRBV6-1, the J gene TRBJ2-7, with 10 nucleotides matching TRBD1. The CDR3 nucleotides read TGTGCCAGCAGTCCGGCGACAGGGGGCGGCTCCTACGAGCAGTACTTC. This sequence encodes CASSPATGGGSYEQYF.